Presented here are 29 T cell receptor beta chains from one specimen sequenced in a study of blood T cell repertoires in COVID-19. Data came from immunoSEQ multiplex PCR; TCRdb stores just in-frame clones and leaves some out. This repertoire shows almost 55,000 clones, about 87% found once; its top ten account for about 3%. Specimen: peripheral blood. Receptors were obtained from a human donor in a cohort sampled during active COVID-19.

V is TRBV4-2 and J is TRBJ2-7; 9 bases line up with TRBD2. Trimming at V came to 1 base and at J to 7 bases, leaving 11 bases not matched to a gene. The CDR3 consists of 16 residues. In germline, CDR1 is LGHNA, CDR2 YNFKEQ. Written as DNA, the CDR3 is TGTGCCAGCAGCCAAGTGAGTCTAGCGGGAATAGGGGAGCAGTACTTC. Its protein is CASSQVSLAGIGEQYF.

The CDR3, as DNA: TGTGCCAGCAGTGATCGACAGGTCCAAGAGACCCAGTACTTC. Its translation is CASSDRQVQETQYF. The chain combines TRBV25-1 with TRBJ2-5, with D possibly matching TRBD1 (6 bases). V lost 3 bases, J lost 1 base, and 9 bases lay in between. This CDR3 has 14 amino acids. Germline V gene sequence: CDR1 MGHDK, CDR2 SYGVNS.

This chain connects TRBV5-6 to TRBJ2-7, with a tentative D call TRBD1 (6 bases). Germline V gene lookup returns CDR1 SGHDT and CDR2 YYEEEE. Trimming took 1 base from V and 3 from J, leaving 14 bases between them. The CDR3 has 15 residues. CDR3 amino acids: CASSLYAGAGYEQYF. CDR3 bases: TGTGCCAGCAGCTTGTATGCAGGGGCCGGCTACGAGCAGTACTTC.

The chain carries TRBV5-4 and TRBJ1-4; 8 nucleotides line up with TRBD1. Unmatched junction bases numbered 6, after V lost 3 bases and J lost 8 bases. The CDR3 has 14 amino acids. Germline loops: CDR1 SGHNT, CDR2 YYREEE (reference sequence). CDR3 DNA: TGTGCCAGCAGCTGGGGGACAGGCGACGAAAAACTGTTTTTT. Its translation: CASSWGTGDEKLFF.

The chain couples TRBV5-1 to TRBJ1-1; 7 bases map to TRBD1. Germline CDR1 is SGHRS and CDR2 is YFSETQ. V shed 0 bases, J shed 0 bases, and the junction held 5 bases outside the gene matches. The CDR3 contains 16 residues. The CDR3 is CASSLGPGQMNTEAFF. The CDR3 nucleotides are TGCGCCAGCAGCTTGGGCCCGGGACAGATGAACACTGAAGCTTTCTTT.

The table lists this clone with a few counts. The chain combines TRBV19 with TRBJ2-7; tentatively, D is TRBD1 (6 bases). There are 14 residues in the CDR3. CDR1 is LNHDA, CDR2 SQIVND, per germline (reference sequence). Trimming left V 6 bases short and J 7 bases short, with 19 bases between. The CDR3 DNA follows: TGTGCCAGTAGCGTCCAGGGGCAGGGAAAAGAGCAGTACTTC. Amino acid sequence: CASSVQGQGKEQYF.

This chain joins TRBV5-4 and TRBJ2-7; possible D gene TRBD2, 5 bases. The CDR3 totals 14 residues. Germline V lookup: CDR1 SGHNT, CDR2 YYREEE (reference sequence). The V end lost 0 bases, the J end lost 3 bases, and 10 bases lay between the germline ends. The CDR3: CASSLAGRDYEQYF. The CDR3 bases are TGTGCCAGCAGCTTGGCAGGACGGGACTACGAGCAGTACTTC.

V is TRBV5-6 and J is TRBJ2-1; D unclear. V was cut by 3 bases and J by 8 bases, with 18 bases left in between. The CDR3 covers 15 residues. CDR1 SGHDT and CDR2 YYEEEE come from the germline V gene. Written as DNA, the CDR3 is TGTGCCAGCAGCTCCGTCGACCGTCTGGGCGATGAGCAGTTCTTC. Its translation is CASSSVDRLGDEQFF.

V and J are TRBV7-8 and TRBJ1-1; D might be TRBD1 (6 bases). V shed 5 bases and J shed 4 bases, with 17 bases lying between them. This CDR3 region has 15 residues. Germline assignment: CDR1 SGHVS and CDR2 FQNEAQ. The CDR3 coding sequence is TGTGCCAGCAGCATCCCGACAGGTGGAAGCACTGAAGCTTTCTTT. Translating it yields CASSIPTGGSTEAFF.

This chain connects TRBV18 to TRBJ2-5; D may be TRBD2 (7 bases). This CDR3 contains 14 residues. The ends were cut back, 5 bases at V and 3 bases at J, with 13 bases in the middle. CDR1 and CDR2 (germline): KGHSH, LQKENI. CDR3 amino acids: CASSTGGGEETQYF. The CDR3 DNA reads as TGTGCCAGCTCAACGGGGGGCGGGGAAGAGACCCAGTACTTC.

The chain combines TRBV12-3 or TRBV12-4 with TRBJ2-7, with D unclear. This CDR3 spans 11 amino acids. The V gene lost 6 bases and the J gene lost 5 bases, with 8 bases spanning the gap. The CDR3 DNA sequence: TGTGCCAGCAGCGCGGTCCACGAGCAGTACTTC. Amino acid sequence: CASSAVHEQYF.

The chain recombines TRBV18 with TRBJ1-4; 11 bases map to TRBD1. V was clipped by 4 bases and J by 8 bases; unmatched bases: 6. Germline CDR1 is KGHSH and CDR2 is LQKENI. The CDR3 runs 15 residues. In DNA, the CDR3 is TGTGCCAGCTCACTTGGACAGGGGGCGGTAGAAAAACTGTTTTTT. Translation: CASSLGQGAVEKLFF.

The chain employs TRBV3-1 (or the pseudogene TRBV3-2) and TRBJ1-1; 9 bases agree with TRBD1. The CDR3 has 15 amino acids. The J segment lost 8 bases and the V segment lost 2 bases, leaving 9 bases of the junction unmatched. Germline CDR1 and CDR2: LGHDT and YNNKEL (reference sequence). CDR3 sequence: CASSQWGQGSSEAFF. CDR3 DNA sequence: TGTGCCAGCAGCCAATGGGGACAGGGTTCGTCGGAAGCTTTCTTT.

This clone was detected a few times. The chain combines TRBV7-9 with TRBJ1-1, with D unresolved. The CDR3 extends over 14 amino acids. V lost 1 base to trimming and J lost 1 base, with 7 bases between them. CDR1 and CDR2 from the germline V gene are SEHNR and FQNEAQ (reference sequence). The CDR3 coding sequence is TGTGCCAGCAGCTTAGGATGGAGGAACACTGAAGCTTTCTTT. Translating gives CASSLGWRNTEAFF.

The gene calls are TRBV6-5 and TRBJ1-2; 9 bases map to TRBD1. The length of the CDR3 is 14 residues. V lost 6 bases to trimming and J lost 3 bases; unmatched junction nucleotides: 5. Looked up from germline, CDR1 is MNHEY and CDR2 is SVGAGI. The CDR3 spells CASRPGQGYYGYTF. CDR3 sequence (DNA): TGTGCCAGCAGACCGGGACAGGGATACTATGGCTACACCTTC.

This clone has only one observation. The V gene is TRBV15, the J gene TRBJ2-2; D is possibly TRBD1 (6 bases). This CDR3 spans 14 amino acids. Germline V gene sequence: CDR1 LNHNV, CDR2 YYDKDF (reference sequence). The ends were cut back, 3 bases at V and 5 bases at J, with 10 bases in the middle. The CDR3 DNA is TGTGCCACCAGCAGCGGACAGAGGACCGGGGAGCTGTTTTTT. It codes for CATSSGQRTGELFF.

The V and J genes are TRBV25-1 and TRBJ1-2; weak D call: TRBD1 (5 bases). The germline V gene has CDR1 MGHDK and CDR2 SYGVNS. The CDR3 has 13 residues. V gave up 7 bases and J gave up 4 bases, with 13 bases separating them. CDR3 sequence (DNA): TGTGCCAGCACGCGGGGCTATGCCTATGGCTACACCTTC. This translates into CASTRGYAYGYTF.

This chain uses TRBV18 with TRBJ2-3, with 12 nucleotides matching TRBD2. The CDR3 totals 16 residues. The V segment lost 4 bases and the J segment 4 bases; nucleotides outside the gene matches: 6. CDR1 is KGHSH, CDR2 LQKENI, per germline. In DNA, the CDR3 is TGTGCCAGCTCACAGCCGGGACTAGCGGGCTCAGATACGCAGTATTTT. This encodes CASSQPGLAGSDTQYF.

This clone appeared a few times. The CDR3 region has the DNA TGTGCCAGCAGTCCTCAGACACTTTATAGCAATCAGCCCCAGCATTTT. Amino acid sequence: CASSPQTLYSNQPQHF. V is TRBV27 and J is TRBJ1-5; no reliable D call. The germline V gene encodes CDR1 MNHEY and CDR2 SMNVEV (reference sequence). The V end was cut by 5 bases, the J end by 0 bases, with 14 bases between. The CDR3 runs to 16 residues.

The chain is built from TRBV7-2 and TRBJ2-3; D uncertain. With 1 base removed from V and 4 bases from J, the gap between germline ends came to 6 bases. The germline V gene encodes CDR1 SGHTA and CDR2 FQGNSA. The CDR3 totals 13 residues. DNA of the CDR3: TGTGCCAGCAGCTTAGATAAGCCAGATACGCAGTATTTT. Translated: CASSLDKPDTQYF. The whole variable domain, filled in from reference TRBV7-2 and TRBJ2-3, reads GAGVSQSPSNKVTEKGKDVELRCDPISGHTALYWYRQSLGQGLEFLIYFQGNSAPDKSGLPSDRFSAERTGGSVSTLTIQRTQQEDSAVYLCASSLDKPDTQYFGPGTRLTVL.

The chain carries TRBV30 and TRBJ1-2; 7 positions match TRBD1. This CDR3 has 12 residues. The V and J ends lost 7 bases and 4 bases, in that order; junction bases with no gene match: 6. Germline V CDR1 and CDR2: GTSNPN, SVGIG (reference sequence). In nucleotides, the CDR3 is TGTGCCTCCTGGGACAGATCCTATGGCTACACCTTC. Translating gives CASWDRSYGYTF.

The chain recombines TRBV7-6 with TRBJ2-3; 14 positions agree with TRBD2. Germline assignment: CDR1 SGHVS and CDR2 FNYEAQ. The V and J ends lost 5 bases and 3 bases, in that order; junction bases with no gene match: 7. The CDR3 is 17 amino acids. CDR3 DNA: TGTGCCAGCAGCAGAAGACTAGCGGGAGGGTATACAGATACGCAGTATTTT. Residues: CASSRRLAGGYTDTQYF.

This sequence joins TRBV3-1 (or the pseudogene TRBV3-2) and TRBJ1-5; D is possibly TRBD1 (5 bases). This CDR3 region has 15 residues. The germline V and J ends were trimmed by 0 bases and 2 bases, with 8 bases remaining between them. Germline lookup yields CDR1 LGHDT and CDR2 YNNKEL (reference sequence). CDR3 sequence: CASSQDRVCNQPQHF. The CDR3 DNA reads TGTGCCAGCAGCCAAGACAGGGTTTGCAATCAGCCCCAGCATTTT.

This chain joins TRBV7-9 and TRBJ2-1; 7 bases map to TRBD2. Germline trimming cut 1 base from V and 0 bases from J; bases unmatched to any gene: 6. The CDR3 has 17 residues. Looked up from germline, CDR1 is SEHNR and CDR2 is FQNEAQ (reference sequence). In nucleotides, the CDR3 is TGTGCCAGCAGCTTAGTGGGGGGAGGGAGCTCCTACAATGAGCAGTTCTTC. The encoded protein is CASSLVGGGSSYNEQFF.

The rearrangement links TRBV4-1 to TRBJ2-3; 9 bases match TRBD2. V dropped 4 bases and J dropped 0; count of bases not matched to a gene: 2. This CDR3 has 15 amino acids. In germline, CDR1 is MGHRA, CDR2 YSYEKL. The CDR3 here is CASSPSGGSTDTQYF. CDR3 sequence (DNA): TGCGCCAGCAGCCCCAGCGGGGGGAGCACAGATACGCAGTATTTT.

This sequence joins TRBV7-2 and TRBJ2-3; 10 bases align to TRBD2. Germline V gives CDR1 SGHTA, CDR2 FQGNSA. The CDR3 spans 17 residues. V lost 1 base, J lost 6 bases, and 10 bases stayed unmatched. The CDR3 DNA reads as TGTGCCAGCAGCTTAGAAGCGAGCGGGGGGGTATTGGATACGCAGTATTTT. Protein sequence: CASSLEASGGVLDTQYF.

V is TRBV6-5 and J is TRBJ1-6, with TRBD1 matching 10 bases. CDR1 is MNHEY and CDR2 is SVGAGI in the germline V gene. With V trimmed by 10 bases and J by 9 bases, 6 bases remained unmatched. This CDR3 spans 13 amino acids. In nucleotides, the CDR3 is TGTGCCACCGCGGACAGGGGGGGTTCACCCCTCCACTTT. Protein sequence: CATADRGGSPLHF.

This clone was picked up one time. The chain combines TRBV12-3 or TRBV12-4 with TRBJ2-1; D uncertain. V lost 5 bases and J 9 bases, leaving 14 bases between the germline ends. The CDR3 consists of 13 residues. CDR3 amino acids: CASSPQRRGEQFF. Here the CDR3 DNA reads TGTGCCAGCAGTCCCCAACGTAGAGGTGAGCAGTTCTTC.

This clone was found a few times. The chain links TRBV27 to TRBJ2-7, with a tentative D call TRBD2 (6 bases). The germline CDR1 and CDR2 sequences are MNHEY and SMNVEV (reference sequence). V lost 1 base and J 4 bases, leaving 8 bases between the germline ends. This CDR3 contains 13 residues. As DNA, the CDR3 is TGTGCCAGCAGTTTATTAGGGACTTACGAGCAGTACTTC. Protein: CASSLLGTYEQYF.